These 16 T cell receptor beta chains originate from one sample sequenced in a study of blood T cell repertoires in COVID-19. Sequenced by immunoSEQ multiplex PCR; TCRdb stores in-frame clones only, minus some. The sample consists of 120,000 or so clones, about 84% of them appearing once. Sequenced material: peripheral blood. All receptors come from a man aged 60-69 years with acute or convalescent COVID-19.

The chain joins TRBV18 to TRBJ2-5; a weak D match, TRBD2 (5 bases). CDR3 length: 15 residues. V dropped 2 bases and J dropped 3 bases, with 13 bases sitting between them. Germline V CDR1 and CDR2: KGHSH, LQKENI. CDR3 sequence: CASSPNPTAEETQYF. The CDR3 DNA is TGTGCCAGCTCACCAAACCCTACAGCGGAAGAGACCCAGTACTTC.

CDR3 region: CSVETVQGNYGYTF. As DNA, the CDR3 is TGCAGCGTTGAGACGGTCCAGGGAAACTATGGCTACACCTTC. The chain employs TRBV29-1 and TRBJ1-2; D is possibly TRBD1 (5 bases). The CDR3 runs 14 residues. CDR1 and CDR2 (germline): SQVTM, ANQGSEA. The V gene lost 3 bases and the J gene lost 2 bases, with 13 bases spanning the gap.

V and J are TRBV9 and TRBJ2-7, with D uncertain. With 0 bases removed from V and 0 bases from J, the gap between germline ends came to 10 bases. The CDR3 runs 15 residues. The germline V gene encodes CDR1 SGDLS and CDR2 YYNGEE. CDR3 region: CASSVAPRSSYEQYF. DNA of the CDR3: TGTGCCAGCAGCGTAGCACCGAGGAGCTCCTACGAGCAGTACTTC.

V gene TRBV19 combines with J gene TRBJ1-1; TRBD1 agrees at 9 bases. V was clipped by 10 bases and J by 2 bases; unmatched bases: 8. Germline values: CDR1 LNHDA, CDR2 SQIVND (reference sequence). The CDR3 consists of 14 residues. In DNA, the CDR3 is TGTGCCACCACACTACAGGGGGCTAACACTGAAGCTTTCTTT. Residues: CATTLQGANTEAFF. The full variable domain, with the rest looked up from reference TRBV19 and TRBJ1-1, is DGGITQSPKYLFRKEGQNVTLSCEQNLNHDAMYWYRQDPGQGLRLIYYSQIVNDFQKGDIAEGYSVSREKKESFPLTVTSAQKNPTAFYLCATTLQGANTEAFFGQGTRLTVV.

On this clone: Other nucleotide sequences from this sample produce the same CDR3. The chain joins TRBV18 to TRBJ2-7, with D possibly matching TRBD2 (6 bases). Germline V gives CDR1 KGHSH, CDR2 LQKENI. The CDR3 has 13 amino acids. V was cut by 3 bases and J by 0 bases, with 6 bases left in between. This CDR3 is CASSPGGSYEQYF. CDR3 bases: TGTGCCAGCTCACCCGGGGGCTCCTACGAGCAGTACTTC.

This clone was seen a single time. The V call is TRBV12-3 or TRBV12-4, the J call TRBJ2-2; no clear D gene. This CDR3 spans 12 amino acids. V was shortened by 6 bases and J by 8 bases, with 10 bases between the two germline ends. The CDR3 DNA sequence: TGTGCCAGCAGCCTCGTCAGGGGGGAGCTGTTTTTT. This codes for CASSLVRGELFF.

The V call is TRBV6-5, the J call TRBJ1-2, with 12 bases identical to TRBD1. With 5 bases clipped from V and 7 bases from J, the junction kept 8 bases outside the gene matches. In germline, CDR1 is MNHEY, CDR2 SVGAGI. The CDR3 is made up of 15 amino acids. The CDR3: CASSLSGTGGGGYTF. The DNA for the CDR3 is TGTGCCAGCAGTCTATCCGGGACAGGGGGCGGTGGCTACACCTTC.

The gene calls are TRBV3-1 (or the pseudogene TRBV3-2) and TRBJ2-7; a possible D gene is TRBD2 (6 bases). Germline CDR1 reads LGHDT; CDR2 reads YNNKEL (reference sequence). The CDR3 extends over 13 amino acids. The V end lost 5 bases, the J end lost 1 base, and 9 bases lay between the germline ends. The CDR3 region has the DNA TGTGCCAGCAGCTACGGGGGTTCCTACGAGCAGTACTTC. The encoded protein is CASSYGGSYEQYF.

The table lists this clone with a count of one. CDR3 sequence (DNA): TGTGCCAGCAACGACAGGGGAGTCTATGGCTACACCTTC. It specifies CASNDRGVYGYTF. The V and J genes are TRBV7-9 and TRBJ1-2, with 8 bases aligning to TRBD1. CDR1 SEHNR and CDR2 FQNEAQ come from the germline V gene (reference sequence). Germline trimming cut 7 bases from V and 4 bases from J; bases unmatched to any gene: 5. The CDR3 is made up of 13 amino acids.

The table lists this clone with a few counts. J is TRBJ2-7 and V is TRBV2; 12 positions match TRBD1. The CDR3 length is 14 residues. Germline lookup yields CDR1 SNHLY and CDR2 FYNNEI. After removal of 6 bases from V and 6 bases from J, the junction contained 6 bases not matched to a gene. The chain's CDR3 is CASRAGTGGAEQYF. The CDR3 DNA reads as TGTGCCAGCAGAGCCGGGACAGGGGGCGCCGAGCAGTACTTC.

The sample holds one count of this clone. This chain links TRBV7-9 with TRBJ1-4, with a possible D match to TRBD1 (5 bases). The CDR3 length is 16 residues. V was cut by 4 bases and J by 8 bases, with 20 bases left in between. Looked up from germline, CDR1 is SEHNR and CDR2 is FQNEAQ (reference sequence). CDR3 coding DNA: TGTGCCAGCAGCTCCCGGTGGGGCTCCGAGGAAGAAAAACTGTTTTTT. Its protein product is CASSSRWGSEEEKLFF. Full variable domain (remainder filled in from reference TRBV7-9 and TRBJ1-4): DTGVSQNPRHKITKRGQNVTFRCDPISEHNRLYWYRQTLGQGPEFLTYFQNEAQLEKSRLLSDRFSAERPKGSFSTLEIQRTEQGDSAMYLCASSSRWGSEEEKLFFGSGTQLSVL.

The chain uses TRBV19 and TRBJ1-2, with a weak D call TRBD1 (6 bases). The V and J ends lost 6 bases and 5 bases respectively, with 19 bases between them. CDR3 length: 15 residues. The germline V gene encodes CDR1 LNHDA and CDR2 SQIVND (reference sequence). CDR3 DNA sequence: TGTGCCAGTAGCCTCGAGGGGGGGCGCACTTATGGCTACACCTTC. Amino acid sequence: CASSLEGGRTYGYTF.

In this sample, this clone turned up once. The CDR3 region has the DNA TGTGCCAGCAGTCCGTGGACAGGGGAAGGCAATCAGCCCCAGCATTTT. Residues: CASSPWTGEGNQPQHF. The V and J genes are TRBV28 and TRBJ1-5; 9 bases align to TRBD1. Per the germline V gene, CDR1 is MDHEN and CDR2 is SYDVKM. Trimming cost V 5 bases and J 2 bases; bases outside gene matches: 7. This CDR3 region has 16 residues.

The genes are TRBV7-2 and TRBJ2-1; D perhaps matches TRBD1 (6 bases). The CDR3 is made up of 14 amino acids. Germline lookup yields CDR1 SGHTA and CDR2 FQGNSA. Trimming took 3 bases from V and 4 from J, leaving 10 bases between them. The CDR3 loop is CASSFQTGYNEQFF. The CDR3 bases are TGTGCCAGCAGCTTCCAAACAGGGTACAATGAGCAGTTCTTC.

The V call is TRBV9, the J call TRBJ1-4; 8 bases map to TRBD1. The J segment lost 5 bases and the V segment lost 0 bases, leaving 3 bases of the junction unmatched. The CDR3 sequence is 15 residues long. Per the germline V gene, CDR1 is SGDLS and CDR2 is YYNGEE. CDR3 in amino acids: CASSVGTGFNEKLFF. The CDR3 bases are TGTGCCAGCAGCGTAGGGACAGGGTTCAATGAAAAACTGTTTTTT.

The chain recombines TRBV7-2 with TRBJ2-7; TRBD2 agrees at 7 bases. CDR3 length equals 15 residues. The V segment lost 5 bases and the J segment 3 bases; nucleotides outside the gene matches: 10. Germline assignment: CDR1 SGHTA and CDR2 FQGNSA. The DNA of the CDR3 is TGTGCCAGCAGCCAAGAGGGGCTAGCGGACTACGAGCAGTACTTC. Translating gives CASSQEGLADYEQYF.